This is a list of T cell receptor beta chains from one sample in a study of PD-1 blockade in classical Hodgkin lymphoma. The protocol was immunoSEQ multiplex PCR, while the TCRdb copy is restricted to in-frame clones and leaves out a portion. The sample contains roughly 90,000 clones, 81% of which appear only once. Sequences were derived from peripheral blood mononuclear cells (PBMCs), sampled before the second cycle of nivolumab. The receptors were sampled from a human donor with classical Hodgkin lymphoma. The CDR3 runs from the conserved cysteine through the conserved F or W. A D gene is named only where the DNA matches it firmly. Size is stated for part of the rows, as once, few or many counts, or as a class when the clone is expanded.

TGTGCCAGCAGCAGGGACAGGGGCGAAGCTTTCTTT | CASSRDRGEAFF | TRBV28 | NA | TRBJ1-1 | TRBD1
TGTGCCAGCAGGCGAGGCGGGACGGGATTAGATACGCAGTATTTT | CASRRGGTGLDTQYF | TRBV28 | NA | TRBJ2-3 | NA
TGTGCCAGCTCACCCCAGACTAGCGGGGTTGGTGGTGAGCAGTTCTTC | CASSPQTSGVGGEQFF | TRBV18 | NA | TRBJ2-1 | TRBD2
TGTGCCAGCAGTTTTAGACTCCCTGGCACAGATACGCAGTATTTT | CASSFRLPGTDTQYF | TRBV28 | NA | TRBJ2-3 | NA
TGCGCCAGCAGCCAAACCCCGGGGGGGGGTGAGCAGTACTTC | CASSQTPGGGEQYF | TRBV4-1 | NA | TRBJ2-7 | TRBD2
TGTGCCAGCGCCGAGGGAGGCCCTGGAACCCAGTACTTC | CASAEGGPGTQYF | TRBV9 | NA | TRBJ2-5 | NA
TGTGCCAGTAGTATAGATTGGGGGAAAGGGATGAACACTGAAGCTTTCTTT | CASSIDWGKGMNTEAFF | TRBV19 | NA | TRBJ1-1 | NA
TGTGCCAGCAGAAACTTGCCCCAAAGGGGGGTCCGCCTCGAGCAGTACTTC | CASRNLPQRGVRLEQYF | TRBV9 | NA | TRBJ2-7 | NA
TGTGCCAGCAGTGAACAGGGCGGCAGGCTGACCGAGCAGTACTTC | CASSEQGGRLTEQYF | TRBV2 | NA | TRBJ2-7 | NA
TGTGCCAGCAGCTCCCTGGGGACTAGCGGGGCCTTGTGGTCCTACGAGCAGTACTTC | CASSSLGTSGALWSYEQYF | TRBV5-6 | NA | TRBJ2-7 | TRBD2
TGTGCCAGCAGCCCTGCCGGCCGCACAGATACGCAGTATTTT | CASSPAGRTDTQYF | TRBV7-6 | NA | TRBJ2-3 | NA
TGTGCCAGCAGCTTAGCGGGGGGACACCTGAACACCGGGGAGCTGTTTTTT | CASSLAGGHLNTGELFF | TRBV7-2 | NA | TRBJ2-2 | NA
TGTGCCAGCAGGGGAGGAGCTAGCGGGAGCTACGAGCAGTACTTC | CASRGGASGSYEQYF | TRBV6-5 | NA | TRBJ2-7 | TRBD2
TGTGCCAGCAGCTTTAGCGGGAGGCCCCAAGAGACCCAGTACTTC | CASSFSGRPQETQYF | TRBV5-6 | once | TRBJ2-5 | TRBD2
TGTGCCATCAGTCCAAACGGGGGCTACAATGAGCAGTTCTTC | CAISPNGGYNEQFF | TRBV10-3 | NA | TRBJ2-1 | NA
TGTGCCAGCAGCTTCGGGACTAGCGGGCAAAACAATGAGCAGTTCTTC | CASSFGTSGQNNEQFF | TRBV7-9 | NA | TRBJ2-1 | TRBD2
TGTGCCAGCAGACCTAGCGGGAGGCTGTACGAGCAGTACTTC | CASRPSGRLYEQYF | TRBV6-1 | NA | TRBJ2-7 | TRBD2
TGTGCCAGCAGTGGCGGGAGGAACACCGGGGAGCTGTTTTTT | CASSGGRNTGELFF | TRBV2 | NA | TRBJ2-2 | TRBD2
TGTGCCAGCAGTGACATTTTAGATACGCAGTATTTT | CASSDILDTQYF | TRBV27 | NA | TRBJ2-3 | NA
TGTGCCAGCAGTGAAGATAGTGAGTACAATGAGCAGTTCTTC | CASSEDSEYNEQFF | TRBV6-1 | few | TRBJ2-1 | NA
TGCGCCAGCAGCCAGACTAGCGGGAGTTACGAGCAGTACTTC | CASSQTSGSYEQYF | TRBV5-1 | NA | TRBJ2-7 | TRBD2
TGTGCCAGCAGTTTATCGGGGACAGGGAGTGGGCAGTTCTTC | CASSLSGTGSGQFF | TRBV27 | NA | TRBJ2-1 | TRBD1
TGCGCCAGCAGCTTGGGGACTAGTGGTGACATTCAGTACTTC | CASSLGTSGDIQYF | TRBV5-1 | once | TRBJ2-4 | TRBD2
TGTGCCAGCTCACCAGGCGGGCGCTCCTACGAGCAGTACTTC | CASSPGGRSYEQYF | TRBV18 | NA | TRBJ2-7 | NA
TGTGCCAGTAGGTCGTGGGGATCTGGAAACACCATATATTTT | CASRSWGSGNTIYF | TRBV19 | NA | TRBJ1-3 | NA
TGTGCCAGCAGCTTAGGCAGCAACTATGGCTACACCTTC | CASSLGSNYGYTF | TRBV5-6 | NA | TRBJ1-2 | NA
TGTGCCAGCAGCGCCCGGGCGTTGCGTGGACAGGGGAACTATGGCTACACCTTC | CASSARALRGQGNYGYTF | TRBV25-1 | NA | TRBJ1-2 | TRBD1
TGCGCCAGCAGCCACCGACGCGGGAGTAGCGATGAGCAGTTCTTC | CASSHRRGSSDEQFF | TRBV4-1 | NA | TRBJ2-1 | TRBD2
TGTGCCAGCAGCAAAGTTTATTGGCGAAGGACTAGCGGGGTTATCAAGGGGCAGTTCTTC | CASSKVYWRRTSGVIKGQFF | TRBV21-1 | NA | TRBJ2-1 | NA
TGTGCCATCAGTCCGCAAGCGGGAGGAACAGATACGCAGTATTTT | CAISPQAGGTDTQYF | TRBV10-3 | NA | TRBJ2-3 | TRBD2
TGTGCCACCAGTAGACTTGGTGGGGTCAGGAACTCTGGGGCCAACGTCCTGACTTTC | CATSRLGGVRNSGANVLTF | TRBV15 | NA | TRBJ2-6 | NA
TGCACCAGCAGCTTTGGAGCGGAAGAGACCCAGTACTTC | CTSSFGAEETQYF | TRBV5-1 | NA | TRBJ2-5 | NA
TGTGCCAGCAGCTCAGGACTATTTAATGAGCAGTTCTTC | CASSSGLFNEQFF | TRBV11-2 | NA | TRBJ2-1 | NA
TGTGCCAGCTCACCCCTTGCGACAGGGGGACCTGGAAACACCATATATTTT | CASSPLATGGPGNTIYF | TRBV18 | NA | TRBJ1-3 | TRBD1
TGTGCCAGCAGCTTGGGGGGACAGGGGACCGACGAGCAGTACTTC | CASSLGGQGTDEQYF | TRBV5-4 | NA | TRBJ2-7 | TRBD1
TGCAGCGTTAGGGGAGGGGGAGGAACCTCCTACGAGCAGTACTTC | CSVRGGGGTSYEQYF | TRBV29-1 | NA | TRBJ2-7 | NA
TGTGCCAGCAGCTTCCAGGGGGCGACGGAAGCTTTCTTT | CASSFQGATEAFF | TRBV11-2 | NA | TRBJ1-1 | TRBD1
TGTGCCAGTAGTATAAACCTCGGGACAGCGAACACTGAAGCTTTCTTT | CASSINLGTANTEAFF | TRBV19 | NA | TRBJ1-1 | TRBD1
TGTGCCAGCAGCCTACAACCCGGGACAGGGATCCACGAGCAGTACTTC | CASSLQPGTGIHEQYF | TRBV7-2 | NA | TRBJ2-7 | TRBD1
TGTGCCATCAGTGACGGGGTGGGAAATGAAAAACTGTTTTTT | CAISDGVGNEKLFF | TRBV10-3 | NA | TRBJ1-4 | NA
TGTGCCAGCAGTGGGACTAGCGGGGTGGGGACCCAGTACTTC | CASSGTSGVGTQYF | TRBV6-5 | NA | TRBJ2-5 | TRBD2
TGTGCCAGCAGTTTGGGTGGGAGAACGAACACCGGGGAGCTGTTTTTT | CASSLGGRTNTGELFF | TRBV27 | NA | TRBJ2-2 | NA
TGTGCCAGCAGCGTAGGTGACAGTCGACCGGTTGGCTACACCTTC | CASSVGDSRPVGYTF | TRBV9 | NA | TRBJ1-2 | NA
TGTGCCAGCAGTGGGCGACAGGAGGATGGCTACACCTTC | CASSGRQEDGYTF | TRBV6-1 | NA | TRBJ1-2 | NA
TGTGCCAGCATGACTGCCCTAGGTGGGTTGGAGCAGTACTTC | CASMTALGGLEQYF | TRBV6-5 | NA | TRBJ2-7 | NA